The 31 T cell receptor beta chains below were found in one sample sequenced in a study of blood T cell repertoires in COVID-19. Sequenced by immunoSEQ multiplex PCR; TCRdb stores in-frame clones only, minus some. The sample yields 350,000 to 450,000 clones, more than 85% seen once. What was sequenced was peripheral blood. These receptors were obtained from a human donor in a cohort sampled during active COVID-19.

This sequence joins TRBV7-2 and TRBJ1-3; TRBD1 might be the D (6 bases). Germline V gives CDR1 SGHTA, CDR2 FQGNSA. V dropped 2 bases and J dropped 3 bases, with 11 bases sitting between them. The CDR3 covers 15 residues. CDR3 nucleotides: TGTGCCAGCAGCTTATACAGGGCTTTTGGAAACACCATATATTTT. Its protein product is CASSLYRAFGNTIYF.

The J gene is TRBJ2-2, the V gene TRBV11-1, with 8 nucleotides matching TRBD2. CDR1 is SGHAT, CDR2 FQDESV, per germline (reference sequence). The CDR3 totals 15 residues. V gave up 1 base and J gave up 5 bases; unmatched junction bases: 3. The CDR3 is CASSLGSGRTGELFF. CDR3 DNA: TGTGCCAGCAGCTTAGGAAGCGGGAGAACCGGGGAGCTGTTTTTT.

The rearrangement joins TRBV18 to TRBJ2-1; 12 nucleotides agree with TRBD2. Germline V gives CDR1 KGHSH, CDR2 LQKENI. Trimming cost V 4 bases and J 5 bases; bases outside gene matches: 3. The CDR3 consists of 15 residues. This CDR3 reads CASSRTSGTDNEQFF. The CDR3 bases are TGTGCCAGCTCACGGACTAGCGGGACAGACAATGAGCAGTTCTTC.

The chain joins TRBV28 to TRBJ1-1; D is perhaps TRBD1 (5 bases). Trimming removed 6 bases at V and 6 bases at J, with 23 bases between. The length of the CDR3 is 16 residues. Germline CDR1 is MDHEN and CDR2 is SYDVKM. CDR3 sequence: CASRSASGGTYSEAFF. CDR3 in DNA: TGTGCCAGCAGATCTGCTAGCGGGGGGACCTACTCTGAAGCTTTCTTT.

The rearrangement joins TRBV27 to TRBJ1-4; D is undetermined. Trimming cost V 7 bases and J 6 bases, with 12 bases left between them. The length of the CDR3 is 13 residues. The V gene's germline CDR1 is MNHEY and CDR2 SMNVEV (reference sequence). In DNA form, the CDR3 reads TGTGCCAGCAAACGACCTGGAGATGAAAAACTGTTTTTT. Protein: CASKRPGDEKLFF.

The V call is TRBV7-3, the J call TRBJ2-1; D may be TRBD2 (5 bases). CDR1 is SGHTA and CDR2 is FQGTGA in the germline V gene. The CDR3 is 14 amino acids. The V and J ends lost 5 bases and 5 bases respectively, with 13 bases between them. CDR3 amino acids: CASSLPGFNNEQFF. DNA of the CDR3: TGTGCCAGCAGCCTTCCGGGATTTAACAATGAGCAGTTCTTC.

The CDR3 here is CAWSGGAGVTDTQYF. The CDR3 DNA follows: TGTGCCTGGAGTGGAGGGGCGGGAGTGACAGATACGCAGTATTTT. The chain employs TRBV30 and TRBJ2-3, with 7 bases lining up with TRBD2. This CDR3 spans 15 amino acids. The V segment lost 1 base and the J segment 3 bases; nucleotides outside the gene matches: 7. CDR1 GTSNPN and CDR2 SVGIG come from the germline V gene (reference sequence).

This clone has more than one count but fewer than ten. The chain employs TRBV6-5 and TRBJ2-6, with a weak D call TRBD1 (5 bases). This CDR3 has 14 residues. The germline gives CDR1 MNHEY, CDR2 SVGAGI. Trimming cost V 5 bases and J 3 bases, with 8 bases left between them. The CDR3 DNA follows: TGTGCCAGCAGTCCCAGGGTTGGGGCCAACGTCCTGACTTTC. Translation: CASSPRVGANVLTF.

This sequence joins TRBV18 and TRBJ2-7; tentative D call: TRBD1 (6 bases). Germline lookup yields CDR1 KGHSH and CDR2 LQKENI. V gave up 1 base and J gave up 5 bases, with 15 bases separating them. The CDR3 extends over 15 amino acids. The CDR3: CASSPRVQGENEQYF. The CDR3 DNA reads TGTGCCAGCTCACCACGGGTACAGGGAGAAAACGAGCAGTACTTC.

V gene TRBV30 combines with J gene TRBJ1-1, with 8 bases matching TRBD1. The CDR3 is made up of 13 amino acids. Looked up from germline, CDR1 is GTSNPN and CDR2 is SVGIG (reference sequence). The trim removed 3 bases at V and 5 bases at J, leaving 5 bases unmatched. CDR3 region: CAWSRGLETEAFF. The CDR3 DNA reads as TGTGCCTGGAGCAGGGGGCTGGAGACTGAAGCTTTCTTT.

The rearrangement joins TRBV3-1 (or the pseudogene TRBV3-2) to TRBJ2-2; the match to TRBD2 covers 7 bases. The CDR3 sequence is 14 residues long. Looked up from germline, CDR1 is LGHDT and CDR2 is YNNKEL (reference sequence). Losses at the gene ends were 1 base for V and 7 bases for J; bases not matched to a gene: 3. The CDR3 here is CASSQVPGGGELFF. CDR3 in DNA: TGTGCCAGCAGCCAAGTTCCGGGGGGCGGGGAGCTGTTTTTT.

The J gene is TRBJ2-1, the V gene TRBV7-7; a possible D gene is TRBD1 (5 bases). Germline CDR1 and CDR2: SSHAT and FNYEAQ (reference sequence). The CDR3 length is 13 residues. V was shortened by 3 bases and J by 9 bases, with 12 bases between the two germline ends. Here the CDR3 reads CASSFDKGREQFF. CDR3 bases: TGTGCCAGCAGCTTTGATAAGGGGCGTGAGCAGTTCTTC.

The chain uses TRBV30 and TRBJ1-3; D unclear. This CDR3 is 14 amino acids long. V dropped 5 bases and J dropped 0 bases, with 11 bases sitting between them. Germline V lookup: CDR1 GTSNPN, CDR2 SVGIG (reference sequence). CDR3 nucleotides: TGTGCCTGGGTACACCGAAGCTCTGGAAACACCATATATTTT. Translating gives CAWVHRSSGNTIYF.

V gene TRBV7-2 combines with J gene TRBJ1-1, with a tentative D call TRBD1 (5 bases). This CDR3 spans 15 amino acids. V gave up 5 bases and J gave up 1 base, with 14 bases separating them. Germline CDR1 reads SGHTA; CDR2 reads FQGNSA. For the CDR3, the DNA is TGTGCCAGCAGCCCTCAGGGAACAGGGAACACTGAAGCTTTCTTT. Residues: CASSPQGTGNTEAFF.

This clone was seen once. The chain uses TRBV28 and TRBJ1-3; TRBD1 matches 8 bases. V lost 6 bases to trimming and J lost 4 bases; unmatched junction nucleotides: 14. Germline V lookup: CDR1 MDHEN, CDR2 SYDVKM. There are 17 residues in the CDR3. In DNA form, the CDR3 reads TGTGCCAGCAGAGAAGGGACAGGTACTTTTATCGGAAACACCATATATTTT. Protein: CASREGTGTFIGNTIYF.

This rearrangement joins TRBV10-3 to TRBJ1-1; TRBD1 might be the D (5 bases). CDR3 length: 18 amino acids. Germline V CDR1 and CDR2: ENHRY, SYGVKD. Trimming shortened V by 2 bases and J by 0 bases, and 19 bases separated the two germline ends. CDR3 in DNA: TGTGCCATCAGTGAGAGGAGGGGCCGACCCCAAATGAACACTGAAGCTTTCTTT. Amino acid sequence: CAISERRGRPQMNTEAFF.

The gene calls are TRBV5-1 and TRBJ2-2, with 12 bases lining up with TRBD2. CDR3 length equals 16 residues. The germline gives CDR1 SGHRS, CDR2 YFSETQ. Trimming cost V 3 bases and J 4 bases; bases outside gene matches: 4. CDR3 residues: CASSSTSGGRTGELFF. The CDR3, as DNA: TGCGCCAGCAGCTCGACTAGCGGGGGCCGCACCGGGGAGCTGTTTTTT.

CDR3 loop: CASSPRTSGGLNEQFF. The CDR3 DNA reads TGCGCCAGCAGCCCCAGGACTAGCGGGGGCTTGAATGAGCAGTTCTTC. This chain links TRBV5-1 with TRBJ2-1, with 13 bases aligning to TRBD2. V gave up 4 bases and J gave up 7 bases; unmatched junction bases: 8. The CDR3 consists of 16 residues. Germline-derived CDR1 and CDR2 are SGHRS and YFSETQ.

The chain uses TRBV7-2 and TRBJ2-7; 8 bases fit TRBD1. Trimming at V came to 5 bases and at J to 2 bases, leaving 8 bases not matched to a gene. The length of the CDR3 is 15 residues. Germline V gene lookup returns CDR1 SGHTA and CDR2 FQGNSA. This CDR3 is CASSGTGTGAYEQYF. DNA of the CDR3: TGTGCCAGCAGCGGAACCGGGACAGGTGCCTACGAGCAGTACTTC.

This clone was seen a few times. The rearrangement uses TRBV25-1 and TRBJ2-3; 7 nucleotides line up with TRBD2. J lost 4 bases, V lost 5 bases, and 9 bases had no gene match. This CDR3 spans 15 amino acids. In germline, CDR1 is MGHDK, CDR2 SYGVNS. DNA for the CDR3: TGTGCCAGCAGTCCCCGGGCGGGGAGGGCAGATACGCAGTATTTT. Residues: CASSPRAGRADTQYF.

In its sample, this clone was seen a few times. The CDR3 sequence is CASSLRTSGGTGELFF. The CDR3 DNA is TGTGCCAGCAGCTTGCGGACTAGCGGGGGGACCGGGGAGCTGTTTTTT. This rearrangement joins TRBV5-4 to TRBJ2-2, with 14 bases fitting TRBD2. The CDR3 extends over 16 amino acids. Unmatched junction bases numbered 1, after V lost 1 base and J lost 5 bases. Germline CDR1 is SGHNT and CDR2 is YYREEE (reference sequence).

The chain links TRBV29-1 to TRBJ1-1, with a weak D call TRBD1 (5 bases). The length of the CDR3 is 13 residues. V shed 6 bases and J shed 11 bases, with 22 bases lying between them. The germline V gene has CDR1 SQVTM and CDR2 ANQGSEA. The CDR3 region is CSVGGFGGPDAFF. The DNA for the CDR3 is TGCAGCGTCGGGGGATTTGGCGGACCAGACGCTTTCTTT.

The gene calls are TRBV20-1 and TRBJ1-3, with TRBD1 as a possible D gene (6 bases). V lost 3 bases and J lost 4, with 16 bases in between. Germline values: CDR1 DFQATT, CDR2 SNEGSKA (reference sequence). The CDR3 length is 15 residues. The CDR3 reads CSASVTGSNGNTIYF. In DNA form, the CDR3 reads TGCAGTGCTAGTGTTACAGGGAGCAACGGAAACACCATATATTTT.

The chain has TRBV5-1 and TRBJ2-3; tentatively, D is TRBD1 (6 bases). V lost 4 bases, J lost 5 bases, and 11 bases lay in between. Germline loops: CDR1 SGHRS, CDR2 YFSETQ. This CDR3 has 13 amino acids. The DNA for the CDR3 is TGCGCCAGCAGCGAGTCACAGGGAGATACGCAGTATTTT. This translates into CASSESQGDTQYF.

This clone has just a few counts. The rearrangement uses TRBV27 and TRBJ2-7; 8 positions agree with TRBD2. V shed 6 bases and J 6 bases; nucleotides not matched to a gene: 16. This CDR3 comprises 16 residues. Germline-derived CDR1 and CDR2 are MNHEY and SMNVEV (reference sequence). CDR3 DNA: TGTGCCAGCAGCCGGCTACCAGGACTAGCTTCTTCCGAGCAGTACTTC. Its protein is CASSRLPGLASSEQYF.

The V call is TRBV27, the J call TRBJ2-2; 7 bases are a match to TRBD2. CDR1 and CDR2 from the germline V gene are MNHEY and SMNVEV (reference sequence). This CDR3 contains 16 residues. J gave up 7 bases and V 4 bases, and 12 bases lay outside the gene matches. DNA of the CDR3: TGTGCCAGCAGTTCCCTTGTGGGGGAGGGCTTCGGGGAGCTGTTTTTT. It translates to CASSSLVGEGFGELFF.

This chain links TRBV14 with TRBJ2-3; D uncertain. V was pared by 1 base and J by 5 bases, with 10 bases between. Germline assignment: CDR1 SGHDN and CDR2 FVKESK. This CDR3 comprises 14 residues. In nucleotides, the CDR3 is TGTGCCAGCAGCCAAGTTTCTCAGGAAGATACGCAGTATTTT. Translated, it gives CASSQVSQEDTQYF.

This chain uses TRBV19 with TRBJ1-2; 9 nucleotides match TRBD1. Trimming removed 7 bases from V and 1 base from J; junction bases left unmatched: 7. This CDR3 is 15 amino acids long. The germline gives CDR1 LNHDA, CDR2 SQIVND (reference sequence). The CDR3 loop is CASNRDRAYNYGYTF. CDR3 DNA: TGTGCCAGTAATCGGGACAGGGCTTATAACTATGGCTACACCTTC.

This chain joins TRBV6-5 and TRBJ2-1, with 11 positions matching TRBD1. The junction had 4 bases not matched to a gene; V was cut back by 7 bases and J by 2 bases. CDR1 and CDR2 (germline): MNHEY, SVGAGI. The CDR3 is 15 amino acids. The CDR3 DNA is TGTGCCAGCACTTGGACAGGGGGCGCCTACAATGAGCAGTTCTTC. Translating it yields CASTWTGGAYNEQFF.

The chain is built from TRBV7-8 and TRBJ1-2, with D possibly TRBD1 on 5 matching bases. This CDR3 contains 17 residues. The V gene lost 4 bases and the J gene lost 0 bases, with 18 bases spanning the gap. Germline-derived CDR1 and CDR2 are SGHVS and FQNEAQ. DNA for the CDR3: TGTGCCAGCAGCTCCGGGGGGATGAATCTCCCTAACTATGGCTACACCTTC. Encoded protein: CASSSGGMNLPNYGYTF.

V gene TRBV15 combines with J gene TRBJ2-7; D gene ambiguous. Trimming took off 1 base at V and 5 bases at J, with 12 bases between the two ends. This CDR3 has 14 residues. CDR1 and CDR2 (germline): LNHNV, YYDKDF (reference sequence). CDR3 loop: CATSRGETFNEQYF. CDR3 DNA sequence: TGTGCCACCAGCAGAGGCGAGACATTTAACGAGCAGTACTTC. Supplemented by reference TRBV15 and TRBJ2-7, the full variable domain reads DAMVIQNPRYQVTQFGKPVTLSCSQTLNHNVMYWYQQKSSQAPKLLFHYYDKDFNNEADTPDNFQSRRPNTSFCFLDIRSPGLGDTAMYLCATSRGETFNEQYFGPGTRLTVT.